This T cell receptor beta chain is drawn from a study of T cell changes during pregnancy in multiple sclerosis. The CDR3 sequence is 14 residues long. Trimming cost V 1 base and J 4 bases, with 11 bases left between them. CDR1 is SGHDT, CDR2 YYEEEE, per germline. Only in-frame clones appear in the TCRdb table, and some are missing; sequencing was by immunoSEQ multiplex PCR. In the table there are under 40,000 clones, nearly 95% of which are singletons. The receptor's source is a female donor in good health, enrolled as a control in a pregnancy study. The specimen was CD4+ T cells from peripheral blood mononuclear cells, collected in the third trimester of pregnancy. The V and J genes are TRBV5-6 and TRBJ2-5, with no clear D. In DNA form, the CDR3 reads TGTGCCAGCAGCTTGCTTAAGACACTAGAGACCCAGTACTTC. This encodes CASSLLKTLETQYF.